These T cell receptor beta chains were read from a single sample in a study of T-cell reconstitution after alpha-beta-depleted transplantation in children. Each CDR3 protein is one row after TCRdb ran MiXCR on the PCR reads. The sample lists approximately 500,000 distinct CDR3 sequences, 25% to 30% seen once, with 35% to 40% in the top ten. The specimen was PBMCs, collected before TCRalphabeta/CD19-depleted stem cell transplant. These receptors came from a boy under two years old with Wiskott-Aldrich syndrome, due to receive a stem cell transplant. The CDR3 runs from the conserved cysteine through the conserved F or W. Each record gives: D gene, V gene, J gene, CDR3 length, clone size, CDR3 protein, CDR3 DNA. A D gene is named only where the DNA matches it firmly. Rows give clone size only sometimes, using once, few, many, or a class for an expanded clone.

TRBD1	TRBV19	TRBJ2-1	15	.	CASSRTVTGVNEQFF	TGTGCCAGTAGTCGGACTGTGACAGGGGTCAATGAGCAGTTCTTC
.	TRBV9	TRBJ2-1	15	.	CASSVDQRSYNEQFF	TGTGCCAGCAGCGTAGATCAAAGGTCCTACAATGAGCAGTTCTTC
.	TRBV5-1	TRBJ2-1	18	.	CASSLAKPRGNPYNEQFF	TGCGCCAGCAGCTTGGCCAAACCCAGGGGTAACCCCTACAATGAGCAGTTCTTC
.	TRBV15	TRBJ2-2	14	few	CATSRGAFRGELFF	TGTGCCACCAGCAGAGGGGCGTTTCGCGGGGAGCTGTTTTTT
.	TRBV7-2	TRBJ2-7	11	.	CASSASGTSHF	TGTGCCAGCAGCGCGTCCGGGACATCCCACTTC
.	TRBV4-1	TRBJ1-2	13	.	CASSQAQAYGYTF	TGCGCCAGCAGCCAAGCTCAGGCCTATGGCTACACCTTC
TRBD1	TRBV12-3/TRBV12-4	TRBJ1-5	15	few	CASRMTGGGNQPQHF	TGTGCCAGCAGGATGACAGGGGGCGGCAATCAGCCCCAGCATTTT
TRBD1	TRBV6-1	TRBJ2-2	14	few	CASRRDRGNGELFF	TGTGCCAGCAGGAGAGACAGGGGAAACGGGGAGCTGTTTTTT
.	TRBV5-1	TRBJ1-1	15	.	CASSRRRGEYTEAFF	TGCGCCAGCAGCCGTCGGCGGGGGGAATACACTGAAGCTTTCTTT
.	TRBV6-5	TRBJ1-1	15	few	CASSYWGAWNTEAFF	TGTGCCAGCAGTTATTGGGGGGCCTGGAACACTGAAGCTTTCTTT
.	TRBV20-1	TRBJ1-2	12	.	CSATREGYGYTF	TGCAGTGCTACCAGGGAGGGCTATGGCTACACCTTC
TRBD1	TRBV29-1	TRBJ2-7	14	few	CSARGGTGVDEQYF	TGCAGCGCCCGCGGTGGGACAGGGGTGGACGAGCAGTACTTC
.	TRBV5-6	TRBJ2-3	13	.	CASSLSGSDTQYF	TGTGCCAGCAGCTTGTCGGGGTCGGATACGCAGTATTTT
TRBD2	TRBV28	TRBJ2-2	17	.	CASNSEPGLAITGELFF	TGTGCCAGCAACTCGGAGCCGGGACTAGCGATCACCGGGGAGCTGTTTTTT
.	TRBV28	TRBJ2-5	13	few	CASSQQGFQTQYF	TGTGCCAGCAGTCAACAGGGTTTCCAGACCCAGTACTTC
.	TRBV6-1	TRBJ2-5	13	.	CASSPSWEETQYF	TGTGCCAGCAGTCCCTCATGGGAGGAGACCCAGTACTTC
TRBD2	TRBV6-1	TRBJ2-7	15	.	CASSRTSGRYYEQYF	TGTGCCAGCAGTCGGACTAGCGGGCGGTACTACGAGCAGTACTTC
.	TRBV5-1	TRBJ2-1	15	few	CASSLGDYSYNEQFF	TGCGCCAGCAGCTTGGGGGATTACTCCTACAATGAGCAGTTCTTC
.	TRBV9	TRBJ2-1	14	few	CASSLSDGANEQFF	TGTGCCAGCAGCCTATCCGACGGGGCGAATGAGCAGTTCTTC
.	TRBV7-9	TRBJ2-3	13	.	CADQTAETDTQYF	TGTGCCGACCAAACCGCCGAGACAGATACGCAGTATTTT
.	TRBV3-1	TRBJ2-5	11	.	CASSTLATQYF	TGTGCCAGCAGCACACTAGCGACCCAGTACTTC
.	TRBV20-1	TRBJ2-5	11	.	CSASGTAAAYF	TGCAGTGCTAGCGGTACGGCGGCGGCGTACTTC
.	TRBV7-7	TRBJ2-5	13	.	CASSLGVAQTQYF	TGTGCCAGCAGCTTAGGCGTCGCACAGACCCAGTACTTC
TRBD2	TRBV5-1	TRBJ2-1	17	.	CASSLGLREDSYNEQFF	TGCGCCAGCAGCTTGGGCCTCCGGGAGGATTCCTACAATGAGCAGTTCTTC
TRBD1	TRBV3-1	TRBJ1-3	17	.	CASSQESGGTSGNTIYF	TGTGCCAGCAGCCAAGAATCAGGGGGTACTTCTGGAAACACCATATATTTT
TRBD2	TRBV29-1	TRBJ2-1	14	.	CSVALAGGWNEQFF	TGCAGCGTCGCACTAGCGGGAGGTTGGAATGAGCAGTTCTTC
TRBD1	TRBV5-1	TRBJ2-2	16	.	CASSLDPGTGRRELFF	TGCGCCAGCAGCTTGGACCCCGGGACAGGTAGAAGGGAGCTGTTTTTT
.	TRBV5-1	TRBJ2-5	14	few	CASSFPGLKETQYF	TGCGCCAGCAGCTTCCCCGGCCTCAAAGAGACCCAGTACTTC
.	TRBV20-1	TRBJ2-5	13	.	CSATTLAPETQYF	TGCAGTGCTACTACCCTGGCCCCGGAGACCCAGTACTTC
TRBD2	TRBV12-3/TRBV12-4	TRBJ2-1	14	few	CASSFAGGGNEQFF	TGTGCCAGCAGTTTCGCGGGAGGAGGTAATGAGCAGTTCTTC